The clone carrying this T cell receptor beta chain has a handful of counts. This sample is drawn from a study of shared clonotypes between healthy human individuals. Study processing details: Sequence data from immunoSEQ were junction-only and lacked quality scores; consequently, filtering differed. Sequenced by immunoSEQ multiplex PCR; TCRdb stores in-frame clones only, minus some. V, J and clone size are taken as reported in that table, and D and trimming were inferred from the DNA itself. This table holds 650,000 to 700,000 clones, roughly 87% found once. This CDR3 comprises 13 residues. The V segment lost 5 bases and the J segment 14 bases; nucleotides outside the gene matches: 8. The V gene's germline CDR1 is MNHEY and CDR2 SMNVEV (reference sequence).

Source material: memory CD8+ T cells from PBMCs. Specified subset: CD45RO+ cells pooled with CCR7-negative TemRA cells. The chain carries TRBV27 and TRBJ2-1; 11 nucleotides agree with TRBD2. This sequence was found in a man aged 18-30 years in good health. Some clones in this sample may be carry-over from other donors' samples. The CDR3 here is CASSGGLAVREFF. CDR3 sequence (DNA): TGTGCCAGCAGTGGGGGACTAGCGGTCCGGGAGTTCTTC.